These 7 T cell receptor beta chains were all obtained from the same sample, sequenced in a study of metastatic and nonmetastatic thyroid tumors. TCRdb re-clonotyped the PCR reads via MiXCR. Of 40,000 or so clones in the sample, 25% to 30% were seen once. Each patient went into thyroid surgery without having received any treatment. Sequencing input: blood. The receptors derive from a female donor with papillary thyroid cancer or a benign thyroid nodule (not recorded which). Some clones in this sample may be carry-over from other donors' samples.

This clone occurred many times. The chain combines TRBV6-2 or TRBV6-3 with TRBJ2-3, with 7 bases fitting TRBD1. V trimming: 2 bases; J trimming: 5 bases; junction bases outside the gene matches: 4. The CDR3 runs to 14 residues. Germline V lookup: CDR1 MNHEY, CDR2 SVGEGT. CDR3 protein: CASSYNTGVDTQYF. The CDR3 DNA sequence: TGTGCCAGCAGTTACAACACAGGGGTAGATACGCAGTATTTT.

The CDR3: CASSTGTSDEQYF. CDR3 nucleotides: TGTGCCAGCAGCACGGGGACTAGCGACGAGCAGTACTTC. The rearrangement joins TRBV11-2 to TRBJ2-7; 10 bases are shared with TRBD2. This CDR3 has 13 residues. The germline V gene has CDR1 SGHAT and CDR2 FQNNGV. Germline trimming cut 5 bases from V and 5 bases from J; bases unmatched to any gene: 3. Based on the CDR3 plus reference TRBV11-2 and TRBJ2-7, the full variable domain is EAGVAQSPRYKIIEKRQSVAFWCNPISGHATLYWYQQILGQGPKLLIQFQNNGVVDDSQLPKDRFSAERLKGVDSTLKIQPAKLEDSAVYLCASSTGTSDEQYFGPGTRLTVT.

This clone was found many times. The chain joins TRBV18 to TRBJ2-7; maybe TRBD1 (5 bases). Germline loops: CDR1 KGHSH, CDR2 LQKENI. V dropped 6 bases and J dropped 5 bases, with 14 bases sitting between them. CDR3 length equals 13 residues. CDR3 coding DNA: TGTGCCAGCTCCGCCATTGGGGCCGACGAGCAGTACTTC. It is translated as CASSAIGADEQYF.

The V call is TRBV7-2, the J call TRBJ1-2, with 7 bases that match TRBD1. J lost 5 bases, V lost 5 bases, and 8 bases had no gene match. The CDR3 is 14 amino acids. The germline V gene has CDR1 SGHTA and CDR2 FQGNSA. Written as DNA, the CDR3 is TGTGCCAGCAGCCCTAGGACAGGAGAATATGGCTACACCTTC. It encodes CASSPRTGEYGYTF. The complete variable domain, with remaining parts taken from reference TRBV7-2 and TRBJ1-2, reads GAGVSQSPSNKVTEKGKDVELRCDPISGHTALYWYRQSLGQGLEFLIYFQGNSAPDKSGLPSDRFSAERTGGSVSTLTIQRTQQEDSAVYLCASSPRTGEYGYTFGSGTRLTVV.

Many counts were recorded for this clone. The chain joins TRBV3-1 to TRBJ2-7; 10 bases map to TRBD1. The CDR3 runs 15 residues. After removal of 1 base from V and 5 bases from J, the junction contained 5 bases not matched to a gene. Germline-derived CDR1 and CDR2 are LGHDT and YNNKEL (reference sequence). The CDR3 region is CASSQVGTGAHEQYF. The CDR3 nucleotides are TGTGCCAGCAGCCAAGTAGGGACAGGGGCCCACGAGCAGTACTTC.

At least ten counts were recorded for this clone. The chain joins TRBV24-1 to TRBJ2-5; D unclear. Germline CDR1 and CDR2: KGHDR and SFDVKD. The V and J ends lost 4 bases and 5 bases respectively, with 16 bases between them. CDR3 length: 15 amino acids. The CDR3 loop reads CATSEPPGGRETQYF. Here the CDR3 DNA reads TGTGCCACCAGTGAACCCCCCGGTGGAAGGGAGACCCAGTACTTC.

Details on this clone: Given a much more abundant clone one base away, this may be a read error. The chain uses TRBV2 and TRBJ2-3, with D unresolved. The CDR3 extends over 14 amino acids. Germline loops: CDR1 SNHLY, CDR2 FYNNEI. The V and J ends lost 4 bases and 4 bases respectively, with 12 bases between them. The DNA for the CDR3 is TGTGCCAGCAGTGTTGGATGCCGCGCAGATACGCAGTATTTT. Protein: CASSVGCRADTQYF.